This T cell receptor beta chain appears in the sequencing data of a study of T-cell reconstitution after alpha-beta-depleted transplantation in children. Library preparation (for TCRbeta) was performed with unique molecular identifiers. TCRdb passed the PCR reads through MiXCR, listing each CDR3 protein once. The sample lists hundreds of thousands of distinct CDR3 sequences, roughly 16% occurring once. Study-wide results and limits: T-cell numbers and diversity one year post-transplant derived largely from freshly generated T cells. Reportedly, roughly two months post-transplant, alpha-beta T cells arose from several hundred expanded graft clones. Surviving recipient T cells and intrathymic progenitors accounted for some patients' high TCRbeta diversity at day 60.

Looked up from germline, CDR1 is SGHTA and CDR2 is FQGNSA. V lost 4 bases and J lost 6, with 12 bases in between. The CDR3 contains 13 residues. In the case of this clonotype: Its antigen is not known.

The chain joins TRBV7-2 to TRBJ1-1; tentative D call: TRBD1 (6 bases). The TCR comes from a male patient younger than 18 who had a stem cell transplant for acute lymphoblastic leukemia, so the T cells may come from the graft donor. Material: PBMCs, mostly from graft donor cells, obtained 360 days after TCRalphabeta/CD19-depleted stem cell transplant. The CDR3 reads CASSWRGVSEAFF. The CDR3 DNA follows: TGTGCCAGCAGCTGGAGGGGGGTTTCTGAAGCTTTCTTT.